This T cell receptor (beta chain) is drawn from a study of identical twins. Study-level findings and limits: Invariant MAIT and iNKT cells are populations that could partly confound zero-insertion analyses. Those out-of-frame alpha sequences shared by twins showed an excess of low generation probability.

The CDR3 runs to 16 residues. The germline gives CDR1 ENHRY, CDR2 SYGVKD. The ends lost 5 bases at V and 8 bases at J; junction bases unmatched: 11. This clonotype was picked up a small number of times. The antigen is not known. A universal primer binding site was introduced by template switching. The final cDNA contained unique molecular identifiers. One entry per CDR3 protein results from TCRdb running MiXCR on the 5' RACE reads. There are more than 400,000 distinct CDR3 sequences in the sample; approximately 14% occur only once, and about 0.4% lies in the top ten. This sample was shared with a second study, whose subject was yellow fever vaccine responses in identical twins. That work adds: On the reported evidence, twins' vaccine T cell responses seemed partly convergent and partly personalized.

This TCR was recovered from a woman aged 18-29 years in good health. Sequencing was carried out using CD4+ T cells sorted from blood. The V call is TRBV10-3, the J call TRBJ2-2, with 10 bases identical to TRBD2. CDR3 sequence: CAISPSPLAGRGELFF. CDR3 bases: TGTGCCATCAGTCCTTCGCCACTAGCGGGAAGGGGGGAGCTGTTTTTT.